This TCR beta chain was retrieved from a study of response to subunit inactivated influenza vaccine. This clonotype was picked up many times. The CDR3 spans 16 residues. CDR1 and CDR2 (germline): SGHRS, YFSETQ. The J segment lost 4 bases and the V segment lost 0 bases, leaving 8 bases of the junction unmatched. TCRdb recomputed calls from the RT-PCR reads with MiXCR, one row per CDR3 protein. The sample records around 600,000 distinct CDR3 sequences, around 10% being singletons. These sequences were also reported in another study, on T cells expressing NK-cell markers. As reported in that work: 5'RACE template switching with UMIs produced the TCR beta cDNA. Sorted CD3+CD56-NKG2C+, CD3+CD56+NKG2C- and CD3+CD56+NKG2C+ T cells were the source of the TCR beta repertoires. The contribution of dominant NKG2C+ clonotypes to CD8+ T cells in more than five donors was about 1.0-7.0%. Once again these clonotypes came out on top in the CD3+CD56-NKG2C+ fraction of a few donors. Whether expanded NKG2C+ T cell clones recognized HCMV stayed uncertain.

This chain connects TRBV5-1 to TRBJ2-5; 8 positions agree with TRBD2. The source is a man between 50 and 59 years old who received an inactivated influenza vaccine. Material: PBMCs from blood, obtained on the day of vaccination. CDR3 loop: CASSLASGGAAETQYF. CDR3 in DNA: TGCGCCAGCAGCTTGGCTTCGGGGGGGGCCGCAGAGACCCAGTACTTC.